The sequence of this TCR beta chain was determined in a study of blood T cell repertoires in COVID-19. Study overall: Acute-phase and convalescent COVID-19 samples originated in the United States, Italy and Spain. In each case, the material was cDNA or gDNA derived from T cells, B-cell-depleted T cells, or PBMCs.

As originally analysed: Reference gene primer amplification in the assay estimated nucleated cell counts. Only in-frame clones appear in the TCRdb table, and some are missing; sequencing was by immunoSEQ multiplex PCR. The V and J calls and clone size were taken over from that table, and D and trimming were inferred from the DNA. The repertoire holds roughly 69,000 clones, with around four fifths as singletons. CDR1 and CDR2 from the germline V gene are MDHEN and SYDVKM. With 2 bases clipped from V and 7 bases from J, the junction kept 7 bases outside the gene matches. CDR3 size: 14 residues. The source material was peripheral blood. This receptor was obtained from a woman aged 45-65 years with acute or convalescent COVID-19. The V gene is TRBV28, the J gene TRBJ2-7, with 8 bases identical to TRBD2. Written as DNA, the CDR3 is TGTGCCAGCAGTTTAACGGGAGGGCTTTTGGAGCAGTACTTC. Encoded protein: CASSLTGGLLEQYF.